This T cell receptor beta chain was identified in a study of cytomegalovirus exposure and HLA in healthy donors. Both 60 Vbeta primers and 13 Jbeta primers went into the PCR. TCRdb's table, derived via immunoSEQ multiplex PCR, lists solely in-frame clones and lacks some. The table has 100,000 to 150,000 clones, less than 90% seen once. CDR3 size: 14 residues. Germline lookup yields CDR1 GTSNPN and CDR2 SVGIG (reference sequence). V trimming: 3 bases; J trimming: 11 bases; junction bases outside the gene matches: 13. Notes on this clone: Antigen unknown.

Whole-study results and caveats: Researchers catalogued under 200 TCR beta chains as cytomegalovirus-associated.

The origin of this receptor is a man aged 18 to 29 in good health and CMV-seropositive. Sequences were obtained from PBMCs. V and J are TRBV30 and TRBJ2-7, with 10 bases fitting TRBD2. The CDR3 loop reads CAWSPYQAGGDEYF. The CDR3 bases are TGTGCCTGGAGCCCCTACCAAGCGGGGGGGGACGAGTACTTC. Together with reference TRBV30 and TRBJ2-7, the CDR3 gives the full variable domain: SQTIHQWPATLVQPVGSPLSLECTVEGTSNPNLYWYRQAAGRGLQLLFYSVGIGQISSEVPQNLSASRPQDRQFILSSKKLLLSDSGFYLCAWSPYQAGGDEYFGPGTRLTVT.